These 27 T cell receptor beta chains came from one sample sequenced in a study of persistence of HIV-infected CD4 T cells. No antigen has been identified for these receptors. The libraries were made with immunoSEQ version 4 in survey mode. TCRdb's copy holds only in-frame clones and misses some; the assay was immunoSEQ multiplex PCR. The sample lists tens of thousands of clones; more than 75% were seen once. The stimulus was an HIV-1 Gag 15-mer peptide pool, 0.85 to 1 ug/peptide/mL. CD40L-negative CD69-negative CD45RO-high memory CD4+ T cells were sorted as populations depleted of antigen-responding cells. Specimen: CD4+ T cells sorted from PBMCs after roughly 18-hour stimulation, collected from a patient who received antiretroviral therapy. The receptors shown here come from an adult man with HIV who was CMV-seropositive.

The J gene is TRBJ1-5, the V gene TRBV5-8; weak D call: TRBD1 (5 bases). Trimming took 4 bases from V and 0 from J, leaving 11 bases between them. This CDR3 contains 15 residues. Germline values: CDR1 SGHTS, CDR2 YDEGEE. The CDR3 DNA reads TGTGCCAGCAGCCTCGGCAGGGTTAGCAATCAGCCCCAGCATTTT. Its protein is CASSLGRVSNQPQHF.

This clone was picked up a small number of times. The chain recombines TRBV12-3 or TRBV12-4 with TRBJ1-6; 7 nucleotides agree with TRBD1. V shed 4 bases, J shed 10 bases, and the junction held 4 bases outside the gene matches. This CDR3 region has 13 residues. CDR3 region: CASSWGTESPLHF. CDR3 sequence (DNA): TGTGCCAGCAGTTGGGGGACAGAATCACCCCTCCACTTT.

This clone was counted only a few times. The chain links TRBV7-2 to TRBJ2-2; D is undetermined. V was trimmed by 4 bases and J by 3 bases, leaving 24 bases between them. This CDR3 contains 19 residues. Germline-derived CDR1 and CDR2 are SGHTA and FQGNSA. CDR3 DNA sequence: TGTGCCAGCAGCTCTGGCGCGCGCCGGGCTATTAGGGACACCGGGGAGCTGTTTTTT. This codes for CASSSGARRAIRDTGELFF.

J is TRBJ1-5 and V is TRBV6-5; 9 bases match TRBD1. V lost 11 bases, J lost 5 bases, and 10 bases stayed unmatched. The CDR3 sequence is 14 residues long. Germline V lookup: CDR1 MNHEY, CDR2 SVGAGI. CDR3 nucleotides: TGTGCCGCCCGGAGGGGACAGGGTGATCAGCCCCAGCATTTT. Its protein is CAARRGQGDQPQHF.

This chain joins TRBV18 and TRBJ2-3; 10 bases fit TRBD2. The V gene's germline CDR1 is KGHSH and CDR2 LQKENI. V was pared by 4 bases and J by 4 bases, with 5 bases of the junction left unmatched. CDR3 length: 15 residues. CDR3 nucleotide sequence: TGTGCCAGCTCACGAGCGGGAGGGTTGCCAGATACGCAGTATTTT. Its translation: CASSRAGGLPDTQYF.

As regards this clone: Other DNA sequences in the same sample also yield this CDR3. The chain recombines TRBV15 with TRBJ2-7; no firm D call. Trimming pared 1 base from V and 2 bases from J, leaving 9 bases between. The CDR3 is made up of 14 amino acids. Germline CDR1 LNHNV, CDR2 YYDKDF (reference sequence). The CDR3 coding sequence is TGTGCCACCAGCAGAGGTGGCAGCACCTACGAGCAGTACTTC. Translating gives CATSRGGSTYEQYF.

V usage is TRBV11-3 and J usage is TRBJ2-7; D unresolved. Germline loops: CDR1 SGHNT, CDR2 YENEEA. This CDR3 is built from 15 residues. Trimming cost V 5 bases and J 9 bases, with 23 bases left between them. CDR3 sequence (DNA): TGTGCCAGCAGCACATCGTCAGTTCGAGGCGTTGTGCAGTACTTC. Its protein product is CASSTSSVRGVVQYF.

This clone is judged medium-sized. The chain carries TRBV5-5 and TRBJ1-2, with unresolved D. The CDR3 runs 14 residues. Trimming took off 0 bases at V and 0 bases at J, with 6 bases between the two ends. From germline, CDR1 is SGHKS and CDR2 YYEKEE (reference sequence). The CDR3 nucleotides read TGTGCCAGCAGCTTGGACAGTGCTAACTATGGCTACACCTTC. Its protein product is CASSLDSANYGYTF.

The gene calls are TRBV7-2 and TRBJ1-6; D remains unclear. The germline V gene has CDR1 SGHTA and CDR2 FQGNSA. The ends were cut back, 1 base at V and 0 bases at J, with 7 bases in the middle. The CDR3 is 16 residues long. This chain's CDR3 is CASSLDQSSYNSPLHF. The CDR3 DNA reads TGTGCCAGCAGCTTAGACCAGAGCTCCTATAATTCACCCCTCCACTTT.

Here the CDR3 reads CASSLTGQGQETQYF. The CDR3 nucleotides are TGTGCCAGCAGCTTAACCGGACAGGGGCAGGAGACCCAGTACTTC. The chain has TRBV5-4 and TRBJ2-5, with 9 bases identical to TRBD1. The CDR3 length is 15 residues. Germline V gene data show CDR1 as SGHNT and CDR2 as YYREEE (reference sequence). J lost 5 bases, V lost 2 bases, and 7 bases had no gene match.

This chain connects TRBV10-3 to TRBJ2-1, with D perhaps TRBD2 (5 bases). The germline V gene encodes CDR1 ENHRY and CDR2 SYGVKD. The length of the CDR3 is 14 residues. Trimming took 1 base from V and 8 from J, leaving 12 bases between them. CDR3 sequence (DNA): TGTGCCATCAGTGAGTACGCGGCGGGCGATGAGCAGTTCTTC. It is translated as CAISEYAAGDEQFF.

The rearrangement links TRBV10-3 to TRBJ1-5; TRBD1 is a possible D gene (5 bases). This CDR3 has 14 residues. Trimming removed 10 bases from V and 3 bases from J, with 16 bases in between. Germline V lookup: CDR1 ENHRY, CDR2 SYGVKD. The CDR3 here is CATRTGVDNQPQHF. In DNA form, the CDR3 reads TGTGCCACTCGAACGGGGGTTGACAATCAGCCCCAGCATTTT.

The chain employs TRBV18 and TRBJ1-2; D is unresolved. Germline-derived CDR1 and CDR2 are KGHSH and LQKENI. The CDR3 length is 13 residues. V shed 3 bases and J shed 3 bases, with 8 bases lying between them. CDR3 nucleotides: TGTGCCAGCTCACCTGACGGGGACTATGGCTACACCTTC. Translated, it gives CASSPDGDYGYTF.

The gene calls are TRBV30 and TRBJ1-6, with TRBD1 identical over 7 bases. This CDR3 comprises 14 residues. From germline, CDR1 is GTSNPN and CDR2 SVGIG (reference sequence). Losses at the gene ends were 8 bases for V and 8 bases for J; bases not matched to a gene: 12. The CDR3 loop is CAGTGDSQYSPLHF. The CDR3 DNA sequence: TGTGCCGGGACGGGGGACAGCCAGTATTCACCCCTCCACTTT.

The chain recombines TRBV18 with TRBJ2-1; the D is unclear. The V gene lost 2 bases and the J gene lost 4 bases, with 12 bases spanning the gap. This CDR3 is built from 15 residues. The germline V gene encodes CDR1 KGHSH and CDR2 LQKENI. The CDR3 loop reads CASSPGTVRYNEQFF. Here the CDR3 DNA reads TGTGCCAGCTCACCAGGAACAGTTCGTTACAATGAGCAGTTCTTC.

The chain uses TRBV7-3 and TRBJ1-1; D gene unclear. Germline values: CDR1 SGHTA, CDR2 FQGTGA. V was trimmed by 3 bases and J by 1 base, leaving 6 bases between them. This CDR3 contains 13 residues. The CDR3 spells CASSLSGNTEAFF. The CDR3 DNA sequence: TGTGCCAGCAGCTTGTCAGGGAACACTGAAGCTTTCTTT.

The chain recombines TRBV19 with TRBJ1-4; D gene ambiguous. Germline V gene lookup returns CDR1 LNHDA and CDR2 SQIVND (reference sequence). CDR3 length equals 13 residues. Trimming shortened V by 3 bases and J by 5 bases, and 7 bases separated the two germline ends. CDR3 loop: CASSIPGNEKLFF. The DNA for the CDR3 is TGTGCCAGTAGTATCCCCGGGAATGAAAAACTGTTTTTT.

The chain recombines TRBV5-4 with TRBJ2-3, with 8 nucleotides matching TRBD1. The CDR3 contains 15 residues. V lost 0 bases and J lost 2; bases outside the gene matches: 2. Germline V gene sequence: CDR1 SGHNT, CDR2 YYREEE (reference sequence). The CDR3 loop reads CASSLGQGATDTQYF. Here the CDR3 DNA reads TGTGCCAGCAGCTTGGGGCAGGGGGCCACAGATACGCAGTATTTT.

The chain carries TRBV20-1 and TRBJ2-2; 12 positions match TRBD2. Germline loops: CDR1 DFQATT, CDR2 SNEGSKA (reference sequence). Losses at the gene ends were 3 bases for V and 6 bases for J; bases not matched to a gene: 11. The CDR3 is 17 residues long. The CDR3 is CSASSLAGGMVSGELFF. CDR3 nucleotides: TGCAGTGCTAGTAGTCTAGCGGGAGGGATGGTTTCCGGGGAGCTGTTTTTT.

The chain combines TRBV30 with TRBJ1-1; D is uncertain. The CDR3 is 13 amino acids. Germline lookup yields CDR1 GTSNPN and CDR2 SVGIG (reference sequence). The V end lost 4 bases, the J end lost 0 bases, and 9 bases lay between the germline ends. This chain's CDR3 is CAWISHMNTEAFF. The CDR3, as DNA: TGTGCCTGGATCAGTCACATGAACACTGAAGCTTTCTTT.

This sequence joins TRBV6-1 and TRBJ1-5; D unclear. The V gene's germline CDR1 is MNHNS and CDR2 SASEGT. V was shortened by 3 bases and J by 5 bases, with 8 bases between the two germline ends. The CDR3 runs 13 residues. In DNA, the CDR3 is TGTGCCAGCAGTGACAGACGGGATCAGCCCCAGCATTTT. Protein: CASSDRRDQPQHF.

The chain couples TRBV7-8 to TRBJ2-2, with TRBD1 identical over 10 bases. Germline V gene lookup returns CDR1 SGHVS and CDR2 FQNEAQ. J gave up 5 bases and V 3 bases, and 12 bases lay outside the gene matches. This CDR3 contains 18 residues. The CDR3 bases are TGTGCCAGCAGCTTCGAGATAAGCCGGACAGGGGGGACCGGGGAGCTGTTTTTT. This sequence encodes CASSFEISRTGGTGELFF. Looking up the rest from reference TRBV7-8 and TRBJ2-2 gives the full variable domain: GAGVSQSPRYKVAKRGQDVALRCDPISGHVSLFWYQQALGQGPEFLTYFQNEAQLDKSGLPSDRFFAERPEGSVSTLKIQRTQQEDSAVYLCASSFEISRTGGTGELFFGEGSRLTVL.

The gene calls are TRBV7-2 and TRBJ1-3, with TRBD1 matching 10 bases. CDR1 is SGHTA, CDR2 FQGNSA, per germline. This CDR3 spans 16 amino acids. V trimming: 5 bases; J trimming: 4 bases; junction bases outside the gene matches: 8. The CDR3 is CASSQSGQGMGNTIYF. In DNA, the CDR3 is TGTGCCAGCAGCCAATCGGGACAGGGGATGGGAAACACCATATATTTT.

The chain has TRBV6-5 and TRBJ1-4, with 7 nucleotides matching TRBD1. Germline V CDR1 and CDR2: MNHEY, SVGAGI. This CDR3 has 15 amino acids. The trim removed 6 bases at V and 0 bases at J, leaving 4 bases unmatched. The chain's CDR3 is CASRITGATNEKLFF. CDR3 bases: TGTGCCAGCAGGATTACAGGGGCAACTAATGAAAAACTGTTTTTT.

The rearrangement joins TRBV19 to TRBJ2-2; perhaps TRBD1 as D (8 bases). The CDR3 length is 14 residues. V lost 5 bases to trimming and J lost 6 bases, with 13 bases between them. Germline CDR1 LNHDA, CDR2 SQIVND (reference sequence). The CDR3 loop is CASSSTGGAGELFF. CDR3 nucleotides: TGTGCCAGTAGTTCAACAGGGGGGGCCGGGGAGCTGTTTTTT. Supplemented by reference TRBV19 and TRBJ2-2, the full variable domain reads DGGITQSPKYLFRKEGQNVTLSCEQNLNHDAMYWYRQDPGQGLRLIYYSQIVNDFQKGDIAEGYSVSREKKESFPLTVTSAQKNPTAFYLCASSSTGGAGELFFGEGSRLTVL.

The chain has TRBV6-5 and TRBJ2-3; perhaps TRBD1 as D (5 bases). Germline CDR1 reads MNHEY; CDR2 reads SVGAGI. V lost 3 bases to trimming and J lost 1 base, with 8 bases between them. This CDR3 region has 14 residues. The CDR3 sequence is CASSYWGRTDTQYF. In DNA, the CDR3 is TGTGCCAGCAGTTATTGGGGCCGCACAGATACGCAGTATTTT.

This clone was counted only a few times. The rearrangement uses TRBV7-2 and TRBJ2-2; D is possibly TRBD1 (5 bases). The germline V gene has CDR1 SGHTA and CDR2 FQGNSA. The CDR3 loop spans 16 amino acids. The V end lost 2 bases, the J end lost 2 bases, and 12 bases lay between the germline ends. The CDR3 region is CASSLTGKVNTGELFF. CDR3 DNA: TGTGCCAGCAGCTTAACAGGAAAAGTTAACACCGGGGAGCTGTTTTTT. The complete variable domain, with remaining parts taken from reference TRBV7-2 and TRBJ2-2, reads GAGVSQSPSNKVTEKGKDVELRCDPISGHTALYWYRQSLGQGLEFLIYFQGNSAPDKSGLPSDRFSAERTGGSVSTLTIQRTQQEDSAVYLCASSLTGKVNTGELFFGEGSRLTVL.